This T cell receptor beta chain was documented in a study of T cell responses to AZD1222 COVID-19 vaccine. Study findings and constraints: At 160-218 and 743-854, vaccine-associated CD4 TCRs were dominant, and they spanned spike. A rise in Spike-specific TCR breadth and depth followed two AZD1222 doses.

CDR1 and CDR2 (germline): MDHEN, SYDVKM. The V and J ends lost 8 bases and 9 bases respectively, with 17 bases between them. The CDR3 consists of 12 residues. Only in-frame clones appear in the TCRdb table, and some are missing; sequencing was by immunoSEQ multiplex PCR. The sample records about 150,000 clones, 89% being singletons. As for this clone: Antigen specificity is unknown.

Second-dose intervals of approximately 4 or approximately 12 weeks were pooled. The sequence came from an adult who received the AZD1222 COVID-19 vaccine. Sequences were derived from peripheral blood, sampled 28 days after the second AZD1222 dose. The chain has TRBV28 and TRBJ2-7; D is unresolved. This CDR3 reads CASAPGGLGQYF. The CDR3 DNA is TGTGCCAGCGCCCCCGGTGGGCTCGGGCAGTACTTC.